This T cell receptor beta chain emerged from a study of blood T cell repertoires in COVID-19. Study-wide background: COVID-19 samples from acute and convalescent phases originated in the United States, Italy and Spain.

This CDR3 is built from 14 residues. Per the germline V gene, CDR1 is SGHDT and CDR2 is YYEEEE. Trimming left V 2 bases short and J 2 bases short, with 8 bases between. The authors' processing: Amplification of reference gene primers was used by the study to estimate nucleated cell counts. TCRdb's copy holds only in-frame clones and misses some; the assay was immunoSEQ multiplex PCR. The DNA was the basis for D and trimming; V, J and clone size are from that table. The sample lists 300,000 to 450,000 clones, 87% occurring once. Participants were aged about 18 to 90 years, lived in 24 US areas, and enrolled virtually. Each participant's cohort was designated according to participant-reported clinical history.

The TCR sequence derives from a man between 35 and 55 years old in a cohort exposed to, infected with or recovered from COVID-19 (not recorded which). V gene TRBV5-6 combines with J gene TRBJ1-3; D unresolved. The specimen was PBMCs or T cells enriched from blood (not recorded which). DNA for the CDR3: TGTGCCAGCAGCTTCCCGCAGACTGGAAACACCATATATTTT. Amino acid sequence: CASSFPQTGNTIYF.